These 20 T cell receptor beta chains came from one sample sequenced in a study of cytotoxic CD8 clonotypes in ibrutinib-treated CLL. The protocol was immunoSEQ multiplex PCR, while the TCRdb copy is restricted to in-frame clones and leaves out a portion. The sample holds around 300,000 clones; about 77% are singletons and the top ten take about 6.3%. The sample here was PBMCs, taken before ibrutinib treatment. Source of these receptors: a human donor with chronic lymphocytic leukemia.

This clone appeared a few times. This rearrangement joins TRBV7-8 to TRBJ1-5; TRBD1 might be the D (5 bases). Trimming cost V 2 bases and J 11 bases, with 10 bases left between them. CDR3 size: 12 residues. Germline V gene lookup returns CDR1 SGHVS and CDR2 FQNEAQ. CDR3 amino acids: CASSLPQGAQHF. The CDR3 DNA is TGTGCCAGCAGCTTACCCCAGGGTGCCCAGCATTTT.

CDR3 coding DNA: TGCAGCGGAGCCTCAGGGGACGAGCAGTACTTC. Translation gives CSGASGDEQYF. The chain is built from TRBV29-1 and TRBJ2-7; D may be TRBD1 (6 bases). Trimming cost V 7 bases and J 5 bases, with 12 bases left between them. Germline-derived CDR1 and CDR2 are SQVTM and ANQGSEA. The CDR3 is made up of 11 amino acids.

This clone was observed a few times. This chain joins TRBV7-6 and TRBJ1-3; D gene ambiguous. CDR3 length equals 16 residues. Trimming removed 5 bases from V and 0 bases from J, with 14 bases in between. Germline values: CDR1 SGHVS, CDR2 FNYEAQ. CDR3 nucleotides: TGTGCCAGCAGCGTGACCCGGGCCAACTCTGGAAACACCATATATTTT. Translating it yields CASSVTRANSGNTIYF.

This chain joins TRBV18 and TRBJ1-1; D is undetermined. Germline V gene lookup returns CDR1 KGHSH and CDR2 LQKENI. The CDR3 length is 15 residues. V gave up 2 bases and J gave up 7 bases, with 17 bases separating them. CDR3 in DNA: TGTGCCAGCTCACCAGTCTCACCCCTGGCCGGTGAAGCTTTCTTT. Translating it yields CASSPVSPLAGEAFF.

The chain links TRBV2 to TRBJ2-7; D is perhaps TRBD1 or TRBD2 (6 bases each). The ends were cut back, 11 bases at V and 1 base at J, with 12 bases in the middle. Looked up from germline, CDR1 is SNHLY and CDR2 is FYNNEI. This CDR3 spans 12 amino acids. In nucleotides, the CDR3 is TGTGCCCGGAGGGACAATTCCTACGAGCAGTACTTC. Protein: CARRDNSYEQYF.

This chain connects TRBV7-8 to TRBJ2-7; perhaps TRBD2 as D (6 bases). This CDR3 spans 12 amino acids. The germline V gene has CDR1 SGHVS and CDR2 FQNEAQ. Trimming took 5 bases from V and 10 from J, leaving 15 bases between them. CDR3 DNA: TGTGCCAGCAGCACTAGCCACAGAGAACAGTACTTC. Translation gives CASSTSHREQYF.

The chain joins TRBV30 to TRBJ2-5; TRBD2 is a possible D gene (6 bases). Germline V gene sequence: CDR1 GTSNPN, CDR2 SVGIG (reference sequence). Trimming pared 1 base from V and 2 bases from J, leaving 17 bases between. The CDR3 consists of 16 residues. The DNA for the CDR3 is TGTGCCTGGAGTGGAGTCGGGAGACCATTACAAGAGACCCAGTACTTC. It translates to CAWSGVGRPLQETQYF.

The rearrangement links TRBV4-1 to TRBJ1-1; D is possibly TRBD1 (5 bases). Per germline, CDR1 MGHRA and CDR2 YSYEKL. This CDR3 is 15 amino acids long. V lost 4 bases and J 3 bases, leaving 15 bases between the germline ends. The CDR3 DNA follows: TGCGCCAGCAGCCCCTCGGAAGGGGTGCACACTGAAGCTTTCTTT. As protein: CASSPSEGVHTEAFF.

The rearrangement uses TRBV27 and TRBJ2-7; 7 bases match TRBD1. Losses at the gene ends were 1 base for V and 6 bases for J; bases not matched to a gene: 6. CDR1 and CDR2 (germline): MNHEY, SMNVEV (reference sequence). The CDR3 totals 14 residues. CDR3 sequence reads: CASSLYTGAREQYF. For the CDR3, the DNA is TGTGCCAGCAGTTTATACACAGGGGCCCGCGAGCAGTACTTC.

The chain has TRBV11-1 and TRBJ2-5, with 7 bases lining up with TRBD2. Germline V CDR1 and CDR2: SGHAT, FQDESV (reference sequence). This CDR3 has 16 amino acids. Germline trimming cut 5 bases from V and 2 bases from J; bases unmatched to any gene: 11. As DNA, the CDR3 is TGTGCCAGCAGCCCCGGACTAGTCGCTGGTCAAGAGACCCAGTACTTC. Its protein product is CASSPGLVAGQETQYF.

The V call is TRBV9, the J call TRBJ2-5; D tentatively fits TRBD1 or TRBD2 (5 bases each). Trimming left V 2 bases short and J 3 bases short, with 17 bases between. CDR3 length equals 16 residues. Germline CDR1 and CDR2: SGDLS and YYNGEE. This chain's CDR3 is CASSVSGAAGEETQYF. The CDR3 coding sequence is TGTGCCAGCAGCGTGTCCGGGGCAGCCGGAGAAGAGACCCAGTACTTC.

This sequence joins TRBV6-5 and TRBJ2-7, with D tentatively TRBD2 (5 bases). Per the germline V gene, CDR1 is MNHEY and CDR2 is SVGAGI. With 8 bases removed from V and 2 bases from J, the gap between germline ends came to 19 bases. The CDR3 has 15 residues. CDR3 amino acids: CASSRVGYNAYEQYF. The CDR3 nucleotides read TGTGCCAGCTCGAGGGTTGGGTACAACGCCTACGAGCAGTACTTC.

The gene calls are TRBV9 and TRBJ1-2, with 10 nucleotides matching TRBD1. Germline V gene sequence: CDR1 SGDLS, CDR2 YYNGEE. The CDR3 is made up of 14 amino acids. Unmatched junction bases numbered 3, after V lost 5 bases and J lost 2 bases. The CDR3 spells CASSRQGANYGYTF. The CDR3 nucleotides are TGTGCCAGCAGTCGACAGGGGGCCAACTATGGCTACACCTTC.

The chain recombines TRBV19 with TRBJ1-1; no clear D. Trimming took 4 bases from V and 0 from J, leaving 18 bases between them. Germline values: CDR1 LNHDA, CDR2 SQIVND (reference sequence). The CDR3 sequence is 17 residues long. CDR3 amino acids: CASSSIESPRVNTEAFF. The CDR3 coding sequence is TGTGCCAGTAGTAGCATTGAGAGCCCAAGAGTGAACACTGAAGCTTTCTTT.

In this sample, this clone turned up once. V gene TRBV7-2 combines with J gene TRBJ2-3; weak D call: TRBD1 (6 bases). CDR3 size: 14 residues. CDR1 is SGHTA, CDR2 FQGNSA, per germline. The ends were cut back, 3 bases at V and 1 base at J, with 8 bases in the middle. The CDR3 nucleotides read TGTGCCAGCAGCTTCCGGACAGGCACAGATACGCAGTATTTT. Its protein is CASSFRTGTDTQYF. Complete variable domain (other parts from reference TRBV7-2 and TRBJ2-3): GAGVSQSPSNKVTEKGKDVELRCDPISGHTALYWYRQSLGQGLEFLIYFQGNSAPDKSGLPSDRFSAERTGGSVSTLTIQRTQQEDSAVYLCASSFRTGTDTQYFGPGTRLTVL.

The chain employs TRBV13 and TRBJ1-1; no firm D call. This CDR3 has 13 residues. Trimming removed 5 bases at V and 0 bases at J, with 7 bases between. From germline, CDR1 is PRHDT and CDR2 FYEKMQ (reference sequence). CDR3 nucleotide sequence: TGTGCCAGCAGCCTTCAAATGAACACTGAAGCTTTCTTT. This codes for CASSLQMNTEAFF.

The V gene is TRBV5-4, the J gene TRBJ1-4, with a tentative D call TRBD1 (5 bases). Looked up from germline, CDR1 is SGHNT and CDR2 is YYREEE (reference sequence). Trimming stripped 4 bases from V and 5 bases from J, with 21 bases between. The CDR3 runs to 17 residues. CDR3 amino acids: CASSPGGVGLGNEKLFF. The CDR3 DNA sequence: TGTGCCAGCAGCCCGGGGGGAGTGGGACTCGGCAATGAAAAACTGTTTTTT.

CDR3 protein: CASSPDTYEQYF. CDR3 DNA sequence: TGTGCCAGCTCACCCGACACCTACGAGCAGTACTTC. This sequence joins TRBV18 and TRBJ2-7; no firm D call. CDR1 is KGHSH and CDR2 is LQKENI in the germline V gene. The CDR3 has 12 amino acids. V was clipped by 3 bases and J by 2 bases, with 5 bases between them.

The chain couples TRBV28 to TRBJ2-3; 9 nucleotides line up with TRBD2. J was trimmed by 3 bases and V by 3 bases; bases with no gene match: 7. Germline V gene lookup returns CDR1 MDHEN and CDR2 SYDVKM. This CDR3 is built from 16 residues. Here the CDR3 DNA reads TGTGCCAGCAGTTTCTTCTCGCGGGAGGGTACAGATACGCAGTATTTT. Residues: CASSFFSREGTDTQYF.

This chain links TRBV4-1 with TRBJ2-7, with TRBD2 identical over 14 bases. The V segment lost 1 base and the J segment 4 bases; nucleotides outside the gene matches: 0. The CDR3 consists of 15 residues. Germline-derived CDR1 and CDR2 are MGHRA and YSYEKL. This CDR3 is CASSQGTSGGYEQYF. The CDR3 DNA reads TGCGCCAGCAGCCAAGGGACTAGCGGGGGGTACGAGCAGTACTTC.